This entry features one T cell receptor beta chain sequence. Some clones are missing from TCRdb's copy, which holds only in-frame ones; the method was immunoSEQ multiplex PCR. Of about 51,000 clones listed, 88% were seen once; the top ten hold around 40%. The data are from a study of control samples from healthy donors and cancer patients. CDR3 length: 16 residues. CDR1 is SGHNT, CDR2 YENEEA, per germline. V lost 5 bases and J lost 0; bases outside the gene matches: 6. The specimen sequenced was PBMCs. This receptor was obtained from a man between 45 and 60 years old with head and neck cancer. V and J are TRBV11-3 and TRBJ1-4; 7 nucleotides align to TRBD1. The CDR3 nucleotides are TGTGCCAGCAGCGATGGGACAGCTTCAACTAATGAAAAACTGTTTTTT. This gives the protein CASSDGTASTNEKLFF.